The T cell receptor (beta chain) described here comes from a study of beta chain features in type 1 diabetes. Whole-study results and caveats: Type 1 diabetes patients had moderately but significantly shorter TCRB CDR3s in all four CD4+ subsets.

Comment on this clone: Its antigen is currently unknown.

As every portion of the isolated RNA was reverse transcribed, the sequencing read expressed TCRB transcripts. The read count averaged about 3.57 million across naive, central memory and regulatory T cell samples. Using immunoSEQ multiplex PCR, the repertoire was profiled, and TCRdb retains in-frame clones only, with some absent. The data hold around 100,000 clones, with roughly 28% observed a single time. Germline assignment: CDR1 SEHNR and CDR2 FQNEAQ (reference sequence). This CDR3 contains 14 residues. The trim removed 5 bases at V and 7 bases at J, leaving 11 bases unmatched. The receptor was derived from a woman in her late teens or twenties with type 1 diabetes. Sequencing input: central memory CD4+ T cells from blood. The V call is TRBV7-9, the J call TRBJ2-7; 7 bases agree with TRBD2. As DNA, the CDR3 is TGTGCCAGCAGCCCCGGGGTAGCGGGTCGGGAGCAGTACGTC. Protein sequence: CASSPGVAGREQYV.